Listed here are 9 T cell receptor beta chains from one sample, sequenced in a study of glioma-infiltrating T cells. Amplification of TCR alpha and beta CDR3 regions from RNA used iRepertoire nested multiplex PCR. A single record per CDR3 protein comes from TCRdb applying MiXCR to the multiplex PCR reads. The table records roughly 200,000 distinct CDR3 sequences, more than 25% of them present only once. The source material was glioma tissue, nonneoplastic brain tissue, or PBMCs (not recorded which). All receptors derive from a human donor with low-grade glioma or glioblastoma, undergoing nonglioma brain surgery, or in good health (not recorded which).

There are many counts of this clonotype. The V gene is TRBV7-9, the J gene TRBJ2-5; D ambiguous. This CDR3 spans 14 amino acids. Trimming cost V 1 base and J 4 bases, with 10 bases left between them. Germline-derived CDR1 and CDR2 are SEHNR and FQNEAQ (reference sequence). The CDR3: CASSLGGSAETQYF. CDR3 nucleotide sequence: TGTGCCAGCAGCTTAGGGGGTTCCGCAGAGACCCAGTACTTC.

In its sample, this clonotype was seen many times. The chain recombines TRBV14 with TRBJ1-1, with D unresolved. There are 14 residues in the CDR3. Germline V gene sequence: CDR1 SGHDN, CDR2 FVKESK. V was pared by 1 base and J by 3 bases, with 9 bases between. The CDR3: CASSQVGGYTEAFF. The CDR3 DNA reads TGTGCCAGCAGCCAAGTAGGCGGGTACACTGAAGCTTTCTTT.

This clonotype appeared many times. This rearrangement joins TRBV11-2 to TRBJ2-1; 11 bases map to TRBD2. The CDR3 loop spans 17 amino acids. Germline trimming cut 1 base from V and 9 bases from J; bases unmatched to any gene: 11. CDR1 SGHAT and CDR2 FQNNGV come from the germline V gene. CDR3 amino acids: CASSLGIRASGRTEQFF. CDR3 nucleotides: TGTGCCAGCAGCTTAGGAATTCGGGCTAGCGGGAGGACTGAGCAGTTCTTC. The whole variable domain, filled in from reference TRBV11-2 and TRBJ2-1, reads EAGVAQSPRYKIIEKRQSVAFWCNPISGHATLYWYQQILGQGPKLLIQFQNNGVVDDSQLPKDRFSAERLKGVDSTLKIQPAKLEDSAVYLCASSLGIRASGRTEQFFGPGTRLTVL.

Worth noting for this clonotype: A single base separates this from a much larger clone, so it may be a read error. The chain couples TRBV5-1 to TRBJ2-1, with 10 bases that match TRBD2. This CDR3 is 14 amino acids long. Per germline, CDR1 SGHRS and CDR2 YFSETQ. CDR3 DNA: TGCGCCAGCAGCTTGATAGCGGGAGGACATGAGCAGTCCTTC. It specifies CASSLIAGGHEQSF.

This clonotype was detected many times. The chain uses TRBV19 and TRBJ2-1; perhaps TRBD2 as D (6 bases). CDR3 length: 15 amino acids. V was trimmed by 3 bases and J by 7 bases, leaving 16 bases between them. In germline, CDR1 is LNHDA, CDR2 SQIVND (reference sequence). The CDR3 protein is CASSIRESLRNEQFF. DNA of the CDR3: TGTGCCAGTAGTATCCGGGAGAGCCTCCGAAATGAGCAGTTCTTC.

In its sample, this clonotype was seen many times. This chain links TRBV5-4 with TRBJ2-1; D not resolved. Germline-derived CDR1 and CDR2 are SGHNT and YYREEE (reference sequence). CDR3 size: 13 residues. Trimming removed 0 bases from V and 10 bases from J, with 11 bases in between. The CDR3 reads CASSLDSSREQFF. The CDR3 DNA reads TGTGCCAGCAGCTTGGACTCCTCAAGAGAGCAGTTCTTC.

Comments on this clonotype: One base away lies a much larger clone, so this may be a sequencing read error. No conserved phenylalanine or tryptophan ends this CDR3, so it is likely a read error. The V and J genes are TRBV3-1 and TRBJ1-2; D is uncertain. The CDR3 spans 15 residues. V was trimmed by 1 base and J by 5 bases, leaving 14 bases between them. Germline CDR1 LGHDT, CDR2 YNNKEL (reference sequence). In DNA, the CDR3 is TGTGCCAGCAGCCAAGGATCGGGGAGGGCTTATGGCTACACCTTG. Translation gives CASSQGSGRAYGYTL.

This rearrangement joins TRBV5-4 to TRBJ2-3, with TRBD2 matching over 7 bases. In germline, CDR1 is SGHNT, CDR2 YYREEE (reference sequence). There are 15 residues in the CDR3. With 0 bases clipped from V and 0 bases from J, the junction kept 1 base outside the gene matches. In nucleotides, the CDR3 is TGTGCCAGCAGCTTGGTGGGGGGGAGCACAGATACGCAGTATTTT. Its protein product is CASSLVGGSTDTQYF. Full variable domain (remainder filled in from reference TRBV5-4 and TRBJ2-3): ETGVTQSPTHLIKTRGQQVTLRCSSQSGHNTVSWYQQALGQGPQFIFQYYREEENGRGNFPPRFSGLQFPNYSSELNVNALELDDSALYLCASSLVGGSTDTQYFGPGTRLTVL.

The chain combines TRBV15 with TRBJ2-3, with 7 bases identical to TRBD1. CDR1 and CDR2 (germline): LNHNV, YYDKDF (reference sequence). V trimming: 7 bases; J trimming: 0 bases; junction bases outside the gene matches: 4. CDR3 length: 14 amino acids. The CDR3 here is CATKGQLSTDTQYF. The DNA for the CDR3 is TGTGCCACCAAGGGACAGCTTAGCACAGATACGCAGTATTTT.